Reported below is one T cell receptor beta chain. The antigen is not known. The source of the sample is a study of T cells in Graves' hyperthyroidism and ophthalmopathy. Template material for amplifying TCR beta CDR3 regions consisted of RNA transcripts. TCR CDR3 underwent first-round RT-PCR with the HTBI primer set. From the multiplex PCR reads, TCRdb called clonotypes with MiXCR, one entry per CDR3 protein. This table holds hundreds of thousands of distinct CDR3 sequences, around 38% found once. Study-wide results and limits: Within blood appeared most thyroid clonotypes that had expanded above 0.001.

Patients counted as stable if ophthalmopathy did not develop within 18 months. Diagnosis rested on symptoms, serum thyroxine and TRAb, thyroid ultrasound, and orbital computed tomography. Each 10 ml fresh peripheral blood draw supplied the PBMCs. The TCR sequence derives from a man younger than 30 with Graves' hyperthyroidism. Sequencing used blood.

The CDR3 coding sequence is TGTGCCAGCAGCGCCGGGACAGGGCTGGGAGAGCAGTACTTC. The encoded protein is CASSAGTGLGEQYF. V and J are TRBV9 and TRBJ2-1; 9 bases fit TRBD1. The J call may be faulty, since TRBJ2-7 better matches the DNA end. The germline gives CDR1 SGDLS, CDR2 YYNGEE. The CDR3 contains 14 residues.